This TCR beta chain was recovered during a study of CD8 T cells in ankylosing spondylitis. Study results and limitations: As reported, disease-linked clones showed significant enrichment in matched ankylosing spondylitis synovial fluid. It appeared that ankylosing spondylitis blood was characterized by a TCR beta motif of 8 or 9 highly homologous variants. Clones linked to disease, bearing a CD8+ phenotype, were relatively rare in peripheral blood.

V lost 5 bases to trimming and J lost 3 bases, with 10 bases between them. CDR1 LGHDT and CDR2 YNNKEL come from the germline V gene (reference sequence). The CDR3 totals 13 residues. By quantitative 5'-RACE with molecular barcodes, the TCR beta libraries were made. TCRdb re-called the 5' RACE reads with MiXCR, one entry per CDR3 protein. Of roughly 200,000 distinct CDR3 sequences in the sample, more than 25% were seen once. At least ten counts were recorded for this clonotype. Antigen specificity is unknown. The sequencing sample was made of blood, either unsorted or a sorted T cell fraction (not recorded which). The source is a male donor with ankylosing spondylitis or in good health (not recorded which). V gene TRBV3-1 combines with J gene TRBJ2-5; the D call may be TRBD1 or TRBD2 (5 bases each). CDR3 amino acids: CASSYRGEETQYF. CDR3 nucleotide sequence: TGTGCCAGCAGCTACCGGGGCGAAGAGACCCAGTACTTC.